These 16 T cell receptor beta chains were all obtained from the same sample, sequenced in a study of blood T cell repertoires in COVID-19. The method was immunoSEQ multiplex PCR; TCRdb's version includes in-frame clones alone and lacks a portion of them. The table records approximately 70,000 clones, around 90% of them present only once. The sequenced material came from peripheral blood. The source is a woman in her sixties with active COVID-19.

This chain links TRBV7-8 with TRBJ2-7; no definite D call. The CDR3 has 11 residues. Trimming removed 5 bases at V and 2 bases at J, with 4 bases between. The germline V gene encodes CDR1 SGHVS and CDR2 FQNEAQ. CDR3 region: CASSLTYEQYF. The CDR3 DNA is TGTGCCAGCAGCCTAACCTACGAGCAGTACTTC. Combining the CDR3 with reference TRBV7-8 and TRBJ2-7 gives the whole variable domain GAGVSQSPRYKVAKRGQDVALRCDPISGHVSLFWYQQALGQGPEFLTYFQNEAQLDKSGLPSDRFFAERPEGSVSTLKIQRTQQEDSAVYLCASSLTYEQYFGPGTRLTVT.

V is TRBV18 and J is TRBJ2-1, with 8 bases fitting TRBD2. Germline V lookup: CDR1 KGHSH, CDR2 LQKENI. V gave up 4 bases and J gave up 9 bases; unmatched junction bases: 11. CDR3 length: 15 residues. The DNA of the CDR3 is TGTGCCAGCTCACTTCCGGGACTAGGAGGTAGTGAGCAGTTCTTC. This sequence encodes CASSLPGLGGSEQFF.

The V gene is TRBV11-3, the J gene TRBJ1-1; weak D call: TRBD1 (6 bases). The CDR3 contains 14 residues. Trimming removed 5 bases at V and 4 bases at J, with 14 bases between. The germline V gene encodes CDR1 SGHNT and CDR2 YENEEA. The CDR3 loop reads CASSPWGRSTEAFF. The CDR3 nucleotides read TGTGCCAGCAGCCCTTGGGGGCGCTCCACTGAAGCTTTCTTT. The full variable domain, with the rest looked up from reference TRBV11-3 and TRBJ1-1, is EAGVVQSPRYKIIEKKQPVAFWCNPISGHNTLYWYLQNLGQGPELLIRYENEEAVDDSQLPKDRFSAERLKGVDSTLKIQPAELGDSAVYLCASSPWGRSTEAFFGQGTRLTVV.

This clone was found a few times. This rearrangement joins TRBV20-1 to TRBJ1-1; the D gene is possibly TRBD1 (5 bases). This CDR3 contains 10 residues. CDR1 DFQATT and CDR2 SNEGSKA come from the germline V gene (reference sequence). Between the trimmed V and J ends, which lost 3 bases and 14 bases, there was a span of 13 bases. The CDR3 nucleotides are TGCAGTGCTAGGGAGGGGCAGTCCTTCTTT. This gives the protein CSAREGQSFF.

This chain uses TRBV5-1 with TRBJ2-3; D call uncertain. V was shortened by 7 bases and J by 0 bases, with 12 bases between the two germline ends. The CDR3 covers 14 residues. CDR1 is SGHRS, CDR2 YFSETQ, per germline. The CDR3 protein is CASAPAFSTDTQYF. The CDR3 DNA sequence: TGCGCCAGCGCACCAGCGTTCAGCACAGATACGCAGTATTTT. Full variable domain (outside the CDR3, taken from reference TRBV5-1 and TRBJ2-3): KAGVTQTPRYLIKTRGQQVTLSCSPISGHRSVSWYQQTPGQGLQFLFEYFSETQRNKGNFPGRFSGRQFSNSRSEMNVSTLELGDSALYLCASAPAFSTDTQYFGPGTRLTVL.

The chain links TRBV7-6 to TRBJ2-1; D is unresolved. V lost 5 bases and J 7 bases, leaving 6 bases between the germline ends. From germline, CDR1 is SGHVS and CDR2 FNYEAQ. The length of the CDR3 is 11 residues. The chain's CDR3 is CASSLVNEQFF. The CDR3 nucleotides read TGTGCCAGCAGCCTCGTTAATGAGCAGTTCTTC.

The gene calls are TRBV5-8 and TRBJ1-6, with 9 bases fitting TRBD1. The germline CDR1 and CDR2 sequences are SGHTS and YDEGEE. Germline trimming cut 5 bases from V and 9 bases from J; bases unmatched to any gene: 9. The CDR3 is 15 amino acids. The CDR3 coding sequence is TGTGCCAGCAGTTTCCGGACAGGGGCCGGTTCACCCCTCCACTTT. Its protein is CASSFRTGAGSPLHF. The full variable domain, its missing parts supplied by reference TRBV5-8 and TRBJ1-6, is EAGVTQSPTHLIKTRGQQATLRCSPISGHTSVYWYQQALGLGLQFLLWYDEGEERNRGNFPPRFSGRQFPNYSSELNVNALELEDSALYLCASSFRTGAGSPLHFGNGTRLTVT.

This clone was detected once. The genes are TRBV29-1 and TRBJ2-1, with D perhaps matching TRBD2 (7 bases). Germline V gene data show CDR1 as SQVTM and CDR2 as ANQGSEA. CDR3 size: 16 residues. V was shortened by 4 bases and J by 10 bases, with 26 bases between the two germline ends. The CDR3 DNA sequence: TGCAGCGTTGCCGAGAGGCCCTCCGGGGGGCTGGGGGAGCAGTTCTTC. Translated, it gives CSVAERPSGGLGEQFF.

V gene TRBV28 combines with J gene TRBJ2-7, with 7 bases lining up with TRBD2. Germline CDR1 is MDHEN and CDR2 is SYDVKM. This CDR3 region has 14 residues. The V gene end was trimmed by 7 bases and the J gene end by 2 bases; junction bases not matched to a gene: 8. In nucleotides, the CDR3 is TGTGCCAGCAAGGGCGGGGGACTACCCTACGAGCAGTACTTC. Its protein is CASKGGGLPYEQYF.

The chain is built from TRBV10-1 and TRBJ2-3; 8 bases map to TRBD2. The V and J ends lost 2 bases and 0 bases, in that order; junction bases with no gene match: 4. The germline gives CDR1 WNHNN, CDR2 SYGVQD (reference sequence). CDR3 size: 16 residues. CDR3 protein: CASSERLAPSTDTQYF. The CDR3 nucleotides read TGCGCCAGCAGTGAGCGACTAGCGCCAAGCACAGATACGCAGTATTTT.

This sequence joins TRBV21-1 and TRBJ2-1; TRBD2 reflects the table's D call only, with no check against the DNA. TRBV21-1 is labeled a pseudogene. There are 17 residues in the CDR3. The CDR3 nucleotides read TGTGCCAGCAGCAAAGGGGGAGCGCGACAAATTGACAATGAGCAGTTCTTC. This codes for CASSKGGARQIDNEQFF.

This rearrangement joins TRBV28 to TRBJ2-1, with D hard to call. Germline CDR1 MDHEN, CDR2 SYDVKM. Trimming shortened V by 3 bases and J by 5 bases, and 5 bases separated the two germline ends. The CDR3 runs 12 residues. The CDR3 sequence is CASSLTNNEQFF. CDR3 sequence (DNA): TGTGCCAGCAGTTTGACAAACAATGAGCAGTTCTTC.

The chain couples TRBV2 to TRBJ2-1; TRBD1 agrees at 8 bases. From germline, CDR1 is SNHLY and CDR2 FYNNEI. Trimming took 7 bases from V and 2 from J; bases not matched to a gene: 7. This CDR3 is 15 amino acids long. The CDR3 loop is CASKSSRGPYNEQFF. For the CDR3, the DNA is TGTGCCAGCAAGTCAAGCAGGGGGCCCTACAATGAGCAGTTCTTC. Drawing the rest from reference TRBV2 and TRBJ2-1, the complete variable domain is EPEVTQTPSHQVTQMGQEVILRCVPISNHLYFYWYRQILGQKVEFLVSFYNNEISEKSEIFDDQFSVERPDGSNFTLKIRSTKLEDSAMYFCASKSSRGPYNEQFFGPGTRLTVL.

The chain carries TRBV5-1 and TRBJ2-1, with 7 bases lining up with TRBD1. This CDR3 has 15 amino acids. CDR1 is SGHRS and CDR2 is YFSETQ in the germline V gene. V gave up 4 bases and J gave up 2 bases; unmatched junction bases: 6. The CDR3 DNA sequence: TGCGCCAGCAGCGCTCGGGACAGTACCTACAATGAGCAGTTCTTC. Translation gives CASSARDSTYNEQFF.

A single count supports this clone. Here the CDR3 DNA reads TGCGCCAGCAGCTTGGGACTAGCGGGAAGACGTACAGATACGCAGTATTTT. This encodes CASSLGLAGRRTDTQYF. This chain connects TRBV5-1 to TRBJ2-3, with 11 positions matching TRBD2. Germline V gene data show CDR1 as SGHRS and CDR2 as YFSETQ. V was pared by 0 bases and J by 3 bases, with 6 bases of the junction left unmatched. This CDR3 is 17 amino acids long.

The rearrangement joins TRBV24-1 to TRBJ2-6; 9 bases match TRBD1. The CDR3 is 18 residues long. Germline values: CDR1 KGHDR, CDR2 SFDVKD. Unmatched junction bases numbered 7, after V lost 3 bases and J lost 2 bases. The CDR3 DNA reads TGTGCCACCAGTGATGCCGGGACAGGGAGTGCTGGGGCCAACGTCCTGACTTTC. Its translation is CATSDAGTGSAGANVLTF.